This T cell receptor (beta chain) originates from a study of chemoradiotherapy in HPV16-positive cancers. Study-level information: Candidate HPV-specific clones and shared TCR motifs came from a couple of HPV16-positive patients.

This clone was seen just once. Its target is unknown. Repertoires were sampled repeatedly during chemoradiotherapy. Libraries were prepared by immunoSEQ multiplex PCR; TCRdb keeps only in-frame clonotypes and omits some of them. The table lists about 53,000 clones, about 88% of them singletons. Deletions cut 3 bases from V and 3 bases from J, with 7 bases between. Germline V gives CDR1 SGHDN, CDR2 FVKESK. The CDR3 has 13 amino acids. Study observations and caveats: HPV-specific T cells were functionally defined from only a couple of HPV16-positive patients. Candidate HPV-specific clones and E7-related TCR motifs grew in tumor during treatment.

Source: blood, taken from a patient who underwent chemoradiotherapy. The V gene is TRBV14, the J gene TRBJ2-3; D not resolved. The TCR originated in a human donor with HPV-associated anogenital cancer. CDR3 sequence reads: CASSQVLTDTQYF. The CDR3 DNA follows: TGTGCCAGCAGCCAGGTACTGACAGATACGCAGTATTTT.